These 18 T cell receptor beta chains were all obtained from the same sample, sequenced in a study of shared clonotypes between healthy human individuals. The table came from immunoSEQ multiplex PCR; TCRdb's copy has only in-frame clones and leaves some out. The profile shows hundreds of thousands of clones, 70% to 80% of them singletons. Material for sequencing was PBMCs. Receptor source: a woman between 35 and 50 years old in good health. Some clones in this sample may be carry-over from other donors' samples.

With respect to this clone: Sequence at one end of the junction differs from germline and may be a read error. The gene calls are TRBV9 and TRBJ2-1, with 8 nucleotides matching TRBD2. The CDR3 spans 15 residues. The germline gives CDR1 SGDLS, CDR2 YYNGEE. The CDR3 sequence is CASNVRAGGVNEQFF. The CDR3 DNA follows: TGTGCCAGCAACGTACGGGCGGGAGGAGTCAATGAGCAGTTCTTC.

This CDR3 reads CASSLRLERRREQYF. CDR3 sequence (DNA): TGTGCCAGCAGCTTAAGGCTAGAGCGGCGGCGGGAGCAGTACTTC. This chain links TRBV7-2 with TRBJ2-7; D may be TRBD2 (5 bases). Looked up from germline, CDR1 is SGHTA and CDR2 is FQGNSA. The CDR3 extends over 15 amino acids. V was trimmed by 2 bases and J by 7 bases, leaving 18 bases between them.

V gene TRBV30 combines with J gene TRBJ1-2; D ambiguous. CDR1 is GTSNPN and CDR2 is SVGIG in the germline V gene (reference sequence). The ends were cut back, 2 bases at V and 2 bases at J, with 9 bases in the middle. The CDR3 is 13 residues long. CDR3 bases: TGTGCCTGGAGTCCGACGGGGAACTATGGCTACACCTTC. Translating it yields CAWSPTGNYGYTF.

A word on this clone: This sequence is one base from a far larger clone and is likely a read error. This CDR3 is also generated by other DNA sequences in the sample. The chain carries TRBV30 and TRBJ1-4, with 7 bases lining up with TRBD1. The V and J ends lost 2 bases and 7 bases, in that order; junction bases with no gene match: 16. Germline CDR1 reads GTSNPN; CDR2 reads SVGIG (reference sequence). The CDR3 covers 17 residues. As DNA, the CDR3 is TGTGCCTGGAGTAGGGACAGAGCAACTATTTTGAGTGAAAAACTGTTTTTT. It yields the protein CAWSRDRATILSEKLFF.

This clone was seen repeatedly, ten times or more. This chain links TRBV10-3 with TRBJ2-2, with 7 nucleotides matching TRBD1. This CDR3 spans 17 amino acids. Unmatched junction bases numbered 8, after V lost 0 bases and J lost 4 bases. CDR1 is ENHRY, CDR2 SYGVKD, per germline. CDR3 DNA sequence: TGTGCCATCAGTGAGTCGAATCCGGGACAGTCCACCGGGGAGCTGTTTTTT. Translated, it gives CAISESNPGQSTGELFF.

The table lists this clone with a few counts. This sequence may be a read error, since a much larger clone differs from it by one base. The chain recombines TRBV7-9 with TRBJ2-2; D tentatively fits TRBD1 or TRBD2 (5 bases each). Per germline, CDR1 SEHNR and CDR2 FQNEAQ (reference sequence). Trimming shortened V by 6 bases and J by 3 bases, and 11 bases separated the two germline ends. This CDR3 is built from 14 residues. The CDR3 here is CASRSGTDTGELFF. CDR3 nucleotide sequence: TGTGCCAGCAGGTCAGGGACGGACACCGGGGAGCTGTTTTTT.

This clone came up once. The CDR3 DNA sequence: TGTGCCAGCAGTCCGCTAGCCCGGACTAATACGAACACCGGGGAGCTGTTTTTT. It codes for CASSPLARTNTNTGELFF. The rearrangement links TRBV27 to TRBJ2-2; D perhaps matches TRBD2 (6 bases). Germline CDR1 reads MNHEY; CDR2 reads SMNVEV (reference sequence). Deletions cut 5 bases from V and 0 bases from J, with 19 bases between. This CDR3 contains 18 residues.

Comment on this clone: A far larger clone is a single base away, which makes a read error likely. This chain connects TRBV10-3 to TRBJ1-5; a weak D match, TRBD1 (6 bases). From germline, CDR1 is ENHRY and CDR2 SYGVKD. CDR3 size: 13 residues. In nucleotides, the CDR3 is TGTGCCATCAGCCGGGACAACAATCAGACCCAGCATTTT. Its protein is CAISRDNNQTQHF.

The chain carries TRBV5-1 and TRBJ2-2; tentative D call: TRBD1 (6 bases). Trimming removed 0 bases at V and 5 bases at J, with 14 bases between. In germline, CDR1 is SGHRS, CDR2 YFSETQ. The CDR3 sequence is 16 residues long. Here the CDR3 DNA reads TGCGCCAGCAGCTTGGAGGGCCAGGGGAAGACCGGGGAGCTGTTTTTT. As protein: CASSLEGQGKTGELFF.

This clone came up many times. This rearrangement joins TRBV27 to TRBJ2-7, with 10 nucleotides matching TRBD2. The germline CDR1 and CDR2 sequences are MNHEY and SMNVEV (reference sequence). Germline trimming cut 2 bases from V and 2 bases from J; bases unmatched to any gene: 9. This CDR3 has 17 residues. CDR3 nucleotides: TGTGCCAGCAGTTTAAGGCTAGCGGGAGTATCCACCTACGAGCAGTACTTC. It translates to CASSLRLAGVSTYEQYF.

A note on this clone: With only one base between it and a far larger clone, this is likely a read error. Because it lacks the conserved phenylalanine or tryptophan at the end, this CDR3 is likely a read error. The chain carries TRBV5-1 and TRBJ1-1; 8 bases align to TRBD1. V shed 0 bases and J 2 bases; nucleotides not matched to a gene: 6. The CDR3 has 16 residues. Looked up from germline, CDR1 is SGHRS and CDR2 is YFSETQ. CDR3 loop: CASSLAVGQGNTEAFL. CDR3 bases: TGCGCCAGCAGCTTGGCCGTAGGACAGGGCAACACTGAAGCTTTCCTT.

The rearrangement links TRBV10-3 to TRBJ2-7, with 7 nucleotides matching TRBD2. Germline V CDR1 and CDR2: ENHRY, SYGVKD. The V gene end was trimmed by 7 bases and the J gene end by 6 bases; junction bases not matched to a gene: 9. This CDR3 has 13 residues. The CDR3 coding sequence is TGTGCCATCACGGGCGGGAGTGGTGGCGAGCAGTACTTC. Translating gives CAITGGSGGEQYF.

A few counts support this clone. This could be a read error, since a much larger clone is one nucleotide away. This chain joins TRBV7-2 and TRBJ2-1, with 7 bases matching TRBD1. With V trimmed by 4 bases and J by 4 bases, 4 bases remained unmatched. CDR3 length: 14 amino acids. Per the germline V gene, CDR1 is SGHTA and CDR2 is FQGNSA. CDR3 loop: CASSSGQLYNEQFF. The CDR3 nucleotides read TGTGCCAGCAGCTCGGGACAGTTATACAATGAGCAGTTCTTC.

This sequence joins TRBV30 and TRBJ2-5; 15 nucleotides line up with TRBD2. Germline V CDR1 and CDR2: GTSNPN, SVGIG (reference sequence). CDR3 length equals 20 residues. The trim removed 0 bases at V and 3 bases at J, leaving 14 bases unmatched. CDR3 DNA sequence: TGTGCCTGGAGTGTATTTCCCACGGGACTAGCGGGAGGCTCTAAAGAGACCCAGTACTTC. Amino acids: CAWSVFPTGLAGGSKETQYF.

A word on this clone: This specimen includes other DNA sequences encoding the same CDR3. The rearrangement links TRBV30 to TRBJ1-5; TRBD1 is a possible D gene (5 bases). V lost 0 bases, J lost 7 bases, and 10 bases lay in between. CDR1 GTSNPN and CDR2 SVGIG come from the germline V gene (reference sequence). The CDR3 has 13 amino acids. CDR3 region: CAWSVSRDQPQHF. The CDR3 DNA sequence: TGTGCCTGGAGTGTAAGCAGGGACCAGCCCCAGCATTTT.

This chain uses TRBV5-6 with TRBJ1-3; D remains unclear. V was clipped by 0 bases and J by 2 bases, with 9 bases between them. The CDR3 runs 15 residues. Germline CDR1 and CDR2: SGHDT and YYEEEE. The CDR3 nucleotides are TGTGCCAGCAGCTTGGGGGTTGTTGCTGGAAACACCATATATTTT. Protein: CASSLGVVAGNTIYF.

As to this clone: This likely stems from a read error, as it lies one base from a far larger clone. The sample carries other DNA sequences with the same CDR3. The rearrangement uses TRBV29-1 and TRBJ2-2, with D possibly matching TRBD2 (6 bases). Germline V gives CDR1 SQVTM, CDR2 ANQGSEA. The CDR3 spans 14 residues. The CDR3 sequence: CSVEDGGATGELFF. As DNA, the CDR3 is TGCAGCGTTGAAGATGGCGGGGCCACCGGGGAGCTGTTCTTT.

V gene TRBV2 combines with J gene TRBJ1-1; D is possibly TRBD1 (5 bases). The CDR3 is 14 residues long. Deletions cut 4 bases from V and 0 bases from J, with 9 bases between. Looked up from germline, CDR1 is SNHLY and CDR2 is FYNNEI. The CDR3 protein is CASSVRQMNTEAFF. The CDR3 coding sequence is TGTGCCAGCAGTGTCCGACAGATGAACACTGAAGCTTTCTTT.